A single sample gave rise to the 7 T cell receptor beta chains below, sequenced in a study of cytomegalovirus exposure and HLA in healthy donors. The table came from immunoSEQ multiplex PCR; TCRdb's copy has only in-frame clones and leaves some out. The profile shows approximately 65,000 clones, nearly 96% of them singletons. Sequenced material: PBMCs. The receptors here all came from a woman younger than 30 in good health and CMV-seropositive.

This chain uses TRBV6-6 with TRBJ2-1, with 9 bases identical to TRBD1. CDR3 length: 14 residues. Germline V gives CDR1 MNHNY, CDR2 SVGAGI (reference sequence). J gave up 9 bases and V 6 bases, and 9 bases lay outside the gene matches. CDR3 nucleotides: TGTGCCAGCAGCCTCACGGGACAGGGTTTTGAGCAGTTCTTC. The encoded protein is CASSLTGQGFEQFF.

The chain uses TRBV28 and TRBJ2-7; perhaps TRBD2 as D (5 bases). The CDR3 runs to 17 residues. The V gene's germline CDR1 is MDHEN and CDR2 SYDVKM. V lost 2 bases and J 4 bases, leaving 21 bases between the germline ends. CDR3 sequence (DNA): TGTGCCAGCAGTTTACTGGGGAGTCGAGGACGACGATACGAGCAGTACTTC. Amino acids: CASSLLGSRGRRYEQYF.

The CDR3 DNA is TGTGCCAGCAGCCCGCCTGGACTAGCGCTTCCCTACGAGCAGTACTTC. The encoded protein is CASSPPGLALPYEQYF. This chain connects TRBV11-2 to TRBJ2-7, with TRBD2 identical over 9 bases. The CDR3 extends over 16 amino acids. V trimming: 5 bases; J trimming: 2 bases; junction bases outside the gene matches: 10. Looked up from germline, CDR1 is SGHAT and CDR2 is FQNNGV.

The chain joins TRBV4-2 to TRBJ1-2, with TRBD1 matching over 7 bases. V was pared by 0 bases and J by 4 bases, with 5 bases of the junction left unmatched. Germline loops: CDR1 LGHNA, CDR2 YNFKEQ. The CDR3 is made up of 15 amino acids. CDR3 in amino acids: CASSQEGRQGYGYTF. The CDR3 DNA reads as TGTGCCAGCAGCCAAGAAGGACGACAGGGCTATGGCTACACCTTC.

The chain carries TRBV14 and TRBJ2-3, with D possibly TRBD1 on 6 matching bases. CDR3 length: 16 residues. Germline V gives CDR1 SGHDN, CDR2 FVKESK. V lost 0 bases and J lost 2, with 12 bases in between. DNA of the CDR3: TGTGCCAGCAGCCAAGATTGGACAGAGTTCACAGATACGCAGTATTTT. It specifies CASSQDWTEFTDTQYF.

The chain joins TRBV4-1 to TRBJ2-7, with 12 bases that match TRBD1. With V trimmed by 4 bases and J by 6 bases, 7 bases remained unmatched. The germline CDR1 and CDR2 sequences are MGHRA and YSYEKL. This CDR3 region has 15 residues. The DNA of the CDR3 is TGCGCCAGCAGCCCCCGGGACAGGGGGCCGGGCGAGCAGTACTTC. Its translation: CASSPRDRGPGEQYF.

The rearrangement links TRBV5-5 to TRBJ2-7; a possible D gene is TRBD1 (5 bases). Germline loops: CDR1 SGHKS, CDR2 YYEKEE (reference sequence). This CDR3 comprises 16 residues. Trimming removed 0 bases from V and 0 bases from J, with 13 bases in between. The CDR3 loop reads CASSLGQFAYSYEQYF. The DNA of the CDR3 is TGTGCCAGCAGCTTGGGACAGTTCGCTTACTCCTACGAGCAGTACTTC.